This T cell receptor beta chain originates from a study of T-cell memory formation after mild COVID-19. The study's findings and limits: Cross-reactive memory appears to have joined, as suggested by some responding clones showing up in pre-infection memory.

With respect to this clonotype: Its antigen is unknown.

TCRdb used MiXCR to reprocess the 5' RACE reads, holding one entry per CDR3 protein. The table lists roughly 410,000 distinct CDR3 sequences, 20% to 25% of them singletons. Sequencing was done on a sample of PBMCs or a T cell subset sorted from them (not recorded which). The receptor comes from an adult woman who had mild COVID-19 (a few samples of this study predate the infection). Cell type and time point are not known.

The DNA for the CDR3 is TGTGCCAGCAGGCCGGGACTAGTGGGGACAGATACGCAGTATTTT. It specifies CASRPGLVGTDTQYF. V is TRBV12-3 or TRBV12-4 and J is TRBJ2-3, with 8 bases identical to TRBD2. The CDR3 totals 15 residues. With V trimmed by 6 bases and J by 3 bases, 8 bases remained unmatched.